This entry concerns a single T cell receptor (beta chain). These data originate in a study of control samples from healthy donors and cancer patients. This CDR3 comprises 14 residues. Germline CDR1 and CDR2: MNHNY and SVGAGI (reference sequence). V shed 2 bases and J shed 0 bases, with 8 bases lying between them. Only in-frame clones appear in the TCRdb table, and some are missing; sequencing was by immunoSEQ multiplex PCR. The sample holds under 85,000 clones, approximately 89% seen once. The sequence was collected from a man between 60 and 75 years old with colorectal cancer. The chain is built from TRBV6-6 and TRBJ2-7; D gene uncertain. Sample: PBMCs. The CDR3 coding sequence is TGTGCCAGCAGTTACACGACGGACTCCTACGAGCAGTACTTC. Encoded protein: CASSYTTDSYEQYF.